This TCR beta chain was sequenced during a study of shared clonotypes between healthy human individuals. Whole-study context: The cohort had a couple of women and a few men, ages 18 to 49.

This CDR3 is 13 amino acids long. Germline trimming cut 5 bases from V and 3 bases from J; bases unmatched to any gene: 2. The germline V gene encodes CDR1 LNHDA and CDR2 SQIVND (reference sequence). Sequencing used immunoSEQ multiplex PCR; TCRdb keeps in-frame clones, though not all of them. This table holds about 1 million clones, around four fifths found once. Concerning this clone itself: Other nucleotide sequences in the sample specify the same CDR3.

The chain is built from TRBV19 and TRBJ2-7; TRBD2 agrees at 9 bases. This TCR derives from a man aged 18 to 29 in good health. The sequencing sample was made of memory CD4+ T cells sorted from blood. Subset specified: CD45RA-negative fraction. The CDR3 spells CASSVREGYEQYF. The CDR3, as DNA: TGTGCCAGTAGTGTGCGGGAGGGCTACGAGCAGTACTTC.